This T cell receptor (beta chain) was sequenced for a study of blood T cell repertoires in COVID-19. Study as a whole: Collection of acute and convalescent COVID-19 samples took place in the United States, Italy and Spain. T cells, B-cell-depleted T cells, or PBMCs supplied cDNA or gDNA.

Residents of under 25 US areas, aged roughly 18 to 89 years, made up the participants. Exposed participants came across a COVID-19 case within 2 weeks before study entry. Sequenced by immunoSEQ multiplex PCR; TCRdb stores in-frame clones only, minus some. The data contain 200,000 to 250,000 clones, over 80% of them singletons. The TCR was taken from a middle-aged man who had been exposed to COVID-19. Sequenced sample: PBMCs or T cells enriched from blood (not recorded which).

The CDR3 loop reads CASSPDRGHGYTF. In DNA, the CDR3 is TGTGCCAGCTCACCTGACAGGGGGCATGGCTACACCTTC. The chain uses TRBV18 and TRBJ1-2; 10 positions match TRBD1. This CDR3 is built from 13 residues. Germline CDR1 and CDR2: KGHSH and LQKENI. The J segment lost 6 bases and the V segment lost 3 bases, leaving 1 base of the junction unmatched. Full variable domain (remainder filled in from reference TRBV18 and TRBJ1-2): NAGVMQNPRHLVRRRGQEARLRCSPMKGHSHVYWYRQLPEEGLKFMVYLQKENIIDESGMPKERFSAEFPKEGPSILRIQQVVRGDSAAYFCASSPDRGHGYTFGSGTRLTVV.